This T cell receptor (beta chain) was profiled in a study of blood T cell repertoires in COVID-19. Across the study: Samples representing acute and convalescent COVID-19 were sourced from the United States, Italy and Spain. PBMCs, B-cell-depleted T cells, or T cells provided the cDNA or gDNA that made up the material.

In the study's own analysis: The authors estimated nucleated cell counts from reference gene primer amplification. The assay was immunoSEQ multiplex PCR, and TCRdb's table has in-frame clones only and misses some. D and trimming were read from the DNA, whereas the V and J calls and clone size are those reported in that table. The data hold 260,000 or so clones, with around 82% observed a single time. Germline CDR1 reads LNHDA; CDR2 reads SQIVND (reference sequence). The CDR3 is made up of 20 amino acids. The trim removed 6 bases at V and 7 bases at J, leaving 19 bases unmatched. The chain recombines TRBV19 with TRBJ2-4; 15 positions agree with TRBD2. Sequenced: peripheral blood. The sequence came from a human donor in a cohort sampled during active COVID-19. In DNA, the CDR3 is TGTGCCAGTAGCACCTCCCGGACTAGCGGGGGGGTCCTTCGAATGAACATTCAGTACTTC. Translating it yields CASSTSRTSGGVLRMNIQYF.